This T cell receptor (beta chain) is from a study of molecular identifiers for immune sequencing clone quantification. Study-wide findings and caveats: The study found clones above 20 RNA copies held over 97% of effector molecules and under 1% in naive cells. Amid one million naive cells, spiked Jurkat TCR RNA from one cell was reportedly still detectable.

This clonotype turned up a few times. Its antigen is not known. Methods described previously were used for bulk TCR libraries, and listed TCR primers were applied. TCRdb reanalysed the PCR reads using MiXCR and keeps one entry per CDR3 protein. The sample has about 65,000 distinct CDR3 sequences; less than 20% are singletons. The germline V gene encodes CDR1 SEHNR and CDR2 FQNEAQ (reference sequence). This CDR3 comprises 15 residues. V shed 5 bases, J shed 8 bases, and the junction held 11 bases outside the gene matches. The sample consisted of naive CD8+ T cells from blood, with Jurkat cell RNA spiked in. Subset reported: FACS-sorted CD8+CD4-CCR7+CD45RA+ naive T cells. The V call is TRBV7-9, the J call TRBJ2-1, with 8 bases identical to TRBD2. The TCR was taken from a human donor in good health. Some libraries in this study had Jurkat cell RNA spiked in. CDR3 residues: CASSPGTSSLDEQFF. Written as DNA, the CDR3 is TGTGCCAGCAGCCCCGGGACTAGTAGTTTGGATGAGCAGTTCTTC.